Each of the 16 T cell receptor beta chains below was sequenced from the same sample in a study of tumor and adjacent non-tumor tissue in lung cancer. TCRbeta libraries were built with three rounds of nested PCR, modified from ARM-PCR. TCRdb fed the multiplex PCR reads into MiXCR, producing one record per CDR3 protein. The sample yields about 110,000 distinct CDR3 sequences, over 55% seen once. The template was RNA from unsorted bulk tissue. Distant lung tissue was collected more than 3 cm away from the tumor edge. The specimen sequenced was distant non-tumor lung tissue. The receptors derive from a man aged 55 to 70 with non-small cell lung cancer.

In its sample, this clonotype was seen many times. The chain couples TRBV10-3 to TRBJ2-3; 8 nucleotides match TRBD1. V was pared by 5 bases and J by 6 bases, with 13 bases of the junction left unmatched. This CDR3 region has 16 residues. Germline assignment: CDR1 ENHRY and CDR2 SYGVKD. CDR3 protein: CAISNSLDRAGDTQYF. Here the CDR3 DNA reads TGTGCCATCAGTAATTCGTTGGACAGGGCCGGGGATACGCAGTATTTT.

This clonotype was seen only once. The junction differs from germline at one of its ends, possibly a read error. This rearrangement joins TRBV29-1 to TRBJ2-1; 11 bases map to TRBD2. CDR3 length equals 17 residues. Germline CDR1 reads SQVTM; CDR2 reads ANQGSEA. The CDR3 sequence is CSVDSIAGGKVVNEQFF. CDR3 coding DNA: TGCAGTGTTGACAGCATAGCGGGGGGGAAAGTTGTCAATGAGCAGTTCTTC.

A note on this clonotype: The conserved final phenylalanine or tryptophan is absent from the CDR3, which likely points to a read error. The chain is built from TRBV11-2 and TRBJ2-3; D is undetermined. The germline V gene has CDR1 SGHAT and CDR2 FQNNGV. V lost 5 bases and J 8 bases, leaving 17 bases between the germline ends. This CDR3 has 14 residues. Written as DNA, the CDR3 is TGTGCCAGCAGCCACCTGACCTCTACGGCTACGCAGTATCCT. As protein: CASSHLTSTATQYP.

In its sample, this clonotype was seen many times. The genes are TRBV12-3 or TRBV12-4 and TRBJ1-6; a possible D gene is TRBD1 (6 bases). The CDR3 extends over 14 amino acids. V was pared by 6 bases and J by 5 bases, with 11 bases between. Here the CDR3 reads CASSLGQHNSPLHF. The DNA of the CDR3 is TGTGCCAGCAGCCTCGGACAGCATAATTCACCCCTCCACTTT.

Regarding this clonotype: At one end the junction does not follow the germline gene, possibly because of a read error. The rearrangement joins TRBV29-1 to TRBJ2-2, with D possibly TRBD1 on 6 matching bases. Germline CDR1 is SQVTM and CDR2 is ANQGSEA. This CDR3 has 14 amino acids. The DNA for the CDR3 is TGCAGCGCAACGACAGGCAGTAACGCCGGGGAGCTGCTTTTT. Protein sequence: CSATTGSNAGELLF.

Turning to this clonotype: One end of the junction fails to match germline, which may point to a read error. V usage is TRBV18 and J usage is TRBJ2-4; no clear D gene. CDR1 KGHSH and CDR2 LQKENI come from the germline V gene. This CDR3 contains 14 residues. This CDR3 is CSSSPPSVKNIQYF. The CDR3 DNA is TGTTCCAGCTCACCACCCAGTGTGAAAAACATTCAGTACTTC.

V and J are TRBV6-1 and TRBJ2-7; no clear D gene. Between the trimmed V and J ends, which lost 6 bases and 0 bases, there was a span of 15 bases. CDR3 size: 15 residues. Germline V lookup: CDR1 MNHNS, CDR2 SASEGT. CDR3 sequence (DNA): TGTGCCAGCAGAACCACAGTGTATGGCTCCTACGAGCAGTACTTC. Protein: CASRTTVYGSYEQYF.

Note on this clonotype: This may come from a read error, since a much larger clone is one base off. V usage is TRBV11-1 and J usage is TRBJ2-5; D is perhaps TRBD1 (6 bases). Trimming cost V 8 bases and J 1 base, with 14 bases left between them. CDR1 SGHAT and CDR2 FQDESV come from the germline V gene (reference sequence). The length of the CDR3 is 14 residues. CDR3 amino acids: CASRQGSIQETQYF. The CDR3 nucleotides are TGTGCCAGCCGCCAGGGGTCGATCCAAGAGACCCAGTACTTC.

Turning to this clonotype: At one boundary the junction diverges from the germline segment, which might be a read error. The genes are TRBV6-2 or TRBV6-3 and TRBJ1-1; a possible D gene is TRBD1 (6 bases). The CDR3 is 13 amino acids. Per germline, CDR1 MNHEY and CDR2 SVGEGT. The CDR3 spells CASSYRDNIEVFF. CDR3 sequence (DNA): TGTGCCAGCAGTTACAGGGACAACATTGAAGTTTTCTTT.

The chain uses TRBV11-3 and TRBJ2-1; D call uncertain. Germline V lookup: CDR1 SGHNT, CDR2 YENEEA. V was pared by 0 bases and J by 0 bases, with 9 bases between. This CDR3 is built from 16 residues. The CDR3 DNA is TGTGCCAGCAGCTTAGACCCGATGAACTCCTACAATGAGCAGTTCTTC. This encodes CASSLDPMNSYNEQFF.

The rearrangement joins TRBV19 to TRBJ1-1; D is perhaps TRBD1 (6 bases). The CDR3 runs 18 residues. The germline CDR1 and CDR2 sequences are LNHDA and SQIVND (reference sequence). V was trimmed by 4 bases and J by 3 bases, leaving 24 bases between them. The CDR3 DNA sequence: TGTGCCAGTAGTAAAATCTACAGGGTTGGGGTTACGCACACTGAAGCTTTCTTT. Protein: CASSKIYRVGVTHTEAFF. The full variable domain, completed using reference TRBV19 and TRBJ1-1, is DGGITQSPKYLFRKEGQNVTLSCEQNLNHDAMYWYRQDPGQGLRLIYYSQIVNDFQKGDIAEGYSVSREKKESFPLTVTSAQKNPTAFYLCASSKIYRVGVTHTEAFFGQGTRLTVV.

A word on this clonotype: This sequence may be a read error, since a much larger clone differs from it by one base. This chain uses TRBV4-1 with TRBJ2-1, with 11 bases fitting TRBD2. J gave up 9 bases and V 0 bases, and 7 bases lay outside the gene matches. In germline, CDR1 is MGHRA, CDR2 YSYEKL. The CDR3 consists of 16 residues. In DNA form, the CDR3 reads TGCGCCAGCAGCCAAGAAGATAGCGGGGGGGTCGCTGAGCAGTTCTTC. This codes for CASSQEDSGGVAEQFF.

Notes on this clonotype: This could be a read error, since a much larger clone is one nucleotide away. V is TRBV5-6 and J is TRBJ2-1; D may match TRBD1 or TRBD2 (7 bases each). Germline values: CDR1 SGHDT, CDR2 YYEEEE. The length of the CDR3 is 15 residues. The chain's CDR3 is CASSLYDRDYNELFF. CDR3 nucleotides: TGTGCCAGCAGCTTGTACGACAGGGACTACAATGAGCTGTTCTTC.

This clonotype showed up just a few times. A much larger clone sits a single nucleotide away, making a read error possible. The V gene is TRBV20-1, the J gene TRBJ2-7, with 9 bases aligning to TRBD2. Trimming cost V 8 bases and J 4 bases; bases outside gene matches: 12. The CDR3 spans 14 residues. Germline CDR1 is DFQATT and CDR2 is SNEGSKA (reference sequence). The CDR3 DNA reads TGCAGTACAAGTGACGTAGCGGGAGAGTACGAGCAGTACTTC. Its protein is CSTSDVAGEYEQYF.

This clonotype was counted once. V usage is TRBV5-1 and J usage is TRBJ1-2; 7 bases are shared with TRBD1. The J segment lost 7 bases and the V segment lost 4 bases, leaving 10 bases of the junction unmatched. The CDR3 consists of 14 residues. Germline CDR1 and CDR2: SGHRS and YFSETQ. The CDR3 nucleotides read TGCGCCAGCAGCGTTACCGGGACAGACTGTGGCTACACCTTC. This codes for CASSVTGTDCGYTF.

This clonotype was seen just once. The chain links TRBV29-1 to TRBJ2-7, with D possibly being TRBD2 (6 bases). Per the germline V gene, CDR1 is SQVTM and CDR2 is ANQGSEA. The CDR3 has 12 amino acids. The germline V and J ends were trimmed by 6 bases and 5 bases, with 14 bases remaining between them. CDR3 residues: CSVGLTRNEQYF. DNA for the CDR3: TGCAGCGTCGGACTAACGAGGAACGAGCAGTACTTC.